These 3 T cell receptor beta chains share one sample of origin, sequenced in a study of graft-versus-host responses after intestinal transplantation. Method: immunoSEQ multiplex PCR; TCRdb's copy keeps in-frame clones and lacks some. Of about 90,000 clones listed, 80% to 85% are singletons. Which antigens these TCRs recognize remains unknown. The sequencing used unstimulated CD8+ T cells sorted from spleen or lymph node cells, collected before intestinal transplant. These receptor sequences come from a human donor who received an intestinal transplant.

This chain uses TRBV11-1 with TRBJ2-1; D might be TRBD1 (6 bases). The V end lost 1 base, the J end lost 5 bases, and 6 bases lay between the germline ends. The CDR3 runs 13 residues. Germline V gives CDR1 SGHAT, CDR2 FQDESV (reference sequence). The CDR3: CASSLGGHNEQFF. The CDR3 DNA sequence: TGTGCCAGCAGCTTAGGGGGGCACAATGAGCAGTTCTTC.

The J gene is TRBJ2-5, the V gene TRBV11-2; D ambiguous. V was cut by 2 bases and J by 0 bases, with 7 bases left in between. Germline lookup yields CDR1 SGHAT and CDR2 FQNNGV. The CDR3 consists of 14 residues. CDR3 DNA: TGTGCCAGCAGCTTATACTCCTACCAAGAGACCCAGTACTTC. Encoded protein: CASSLYSYQETQYF.

This rearrangement joins TRBV5-4 to TRBJ2-3; TRBD2 is a possible D gene (6 bases). The CDR3 runs to 19 residues. V was clipped by 0 bases and J by 5 bases, with 25 bases between them. Per germline, CDR1 SGHNT and CDR2 YYREEE (reference sequence). The CDR3 loop is CASSLEVGGGIGFGDTQYF. CDR3 bases: TGTGCCAGCAGCTTGGAAGTGGGAGGCGGGATAGGGTTTGGAGATACGCAGTATTTT.